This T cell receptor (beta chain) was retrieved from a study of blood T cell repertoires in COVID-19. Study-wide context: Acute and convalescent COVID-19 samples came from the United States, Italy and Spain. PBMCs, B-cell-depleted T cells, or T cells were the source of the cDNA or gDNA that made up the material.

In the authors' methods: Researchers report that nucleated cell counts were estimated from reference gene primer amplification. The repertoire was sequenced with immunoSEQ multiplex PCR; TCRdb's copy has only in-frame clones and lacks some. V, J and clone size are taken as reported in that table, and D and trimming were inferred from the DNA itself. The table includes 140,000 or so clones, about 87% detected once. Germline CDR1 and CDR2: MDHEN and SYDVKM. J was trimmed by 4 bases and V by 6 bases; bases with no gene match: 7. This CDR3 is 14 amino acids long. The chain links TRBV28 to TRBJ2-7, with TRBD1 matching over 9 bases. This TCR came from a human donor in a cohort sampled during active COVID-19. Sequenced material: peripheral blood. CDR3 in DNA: TGTGCCAGCAGAGGCAACAGGGGGCTGTACGAGCAGTACTTC. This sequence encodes CASRGNRGLYEQYF.